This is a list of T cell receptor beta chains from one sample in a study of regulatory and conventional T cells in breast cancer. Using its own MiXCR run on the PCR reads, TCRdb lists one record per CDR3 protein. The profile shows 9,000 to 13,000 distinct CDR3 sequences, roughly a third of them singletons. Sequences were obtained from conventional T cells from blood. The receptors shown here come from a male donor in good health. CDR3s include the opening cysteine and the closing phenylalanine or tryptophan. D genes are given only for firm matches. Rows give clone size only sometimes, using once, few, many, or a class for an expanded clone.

CASSLSRVSSYNEQFF,TGTGCCAGCAGCTTATCCAGGGTGAGCTCCTACAATGAGCAGTTCTTC,TRBJ2-1,16,TRBV7-2,once,-
CASSPGGGPESIQYF,TGTGCCAGCTCACCAGGGGGGGGTCCGGAATCCATTCAGTACTTC,TRBJ2-4,15,TRBV18,many,TRBD2
CASSYSRTGASLEKLFF,TGTGCCAGCAGTTACTCGAGGACAGGGGCCTCGCTTGAAAAACTGTTTTTT,TRBJ1-4,17,TRBV6-2/TRBV6-3,-,TRBD1
CASSLDSVNTEAFF,TGCGCCAGCAGCTTAGACAGTGTGAACACTGAAGCTTTCTTT,TRBJ1-1,14,TRBV5-1,once,-
CASRTNAGQEDFTDTQYF,TGTGCCAGCAGGACGAACGCGGGACAGGAAGACTTCACAGATACGCAGTATTTT,TRBJ2-3,18,TRBV6-6,-,TRBD1
CASSQDHPRTGKSPLHF,TGCGCCAGCAGCCAAGATCATCCGAGGACAGGGAAATCACCCCTCCACTTT,TRBJ1-6,17,TRBV4-1,medium-sized,TRBD1
CSARVFGEQFF,TGCAGTGCTAGAGTTTTTGGTGAGCAGTTCTTC,TRBJ2-1,11,TRBV20-1,few,-
CASSPPGQSSYNEQFF,TGTGCCAGCAGCCCCCCGGGACAGAGCTCCTACAATGAGCAGTTCTTC,TRBJ2-1,16,TRBV7-9,few,TRBD1
CASSFKALGSTEAFF,TGTGCCAGCAGTTTCAAGGCCTTAGGGAGCACTGAAGCTTTCTTT,TRBJ1-1,15,TRBV12-3/TRBV12-4,medium-sized,-
CASRRGGESYNEQFF,TGCGCCAGCAGGCGCGGGGGGGAGAGCTACAATGAGCAGTTCTTC,TRBJ2-1,15,TRBV5-1,medium-sized,TRBD2
CASSLAPRTANYGYTF,TGTGCCAGCAGCTTAGCCCCACGGACGGCTAACTATGGCTACACCTTC,TRBJ1-2,16,TRBV7-2,few,-
CSASGLAGGLTDTQYF,TGCAGTGCTAGTGGGCTAGCGGGGGGCCTCACAGATACGCAGTATTTT,TRBJ2-3,16,TRBV20-1,-,TRBD2
CASSLSGQQAFF,TGTGCCAGCAGTTTGAGTGGACAGCAGGCTTTCTTT,TRBJ1-1,12,TRBV12-3/TRBV12-4,-,-
CAGSLLVERRRSPLHF,TGTGCCGGCAGTTTATTGGTAGAACGGCGGCGTTCACCCCTCCACTTT,TRBJ1-6,16,TRBV27,medium-sized,-
CASSLRDSYEQYF,TGTGCCAGCAGCCTCAGGGACTCCTACGAGCAGTACTTC,TRBJ2-7,13,TRBV7-2,-,-
CASSLGTVGNDQPQHF,TGTGCCAGCAGCCTGGGGACAGTTGGAAACGATCAGCCCCAGCATTTT,TRBJ1-5,16,TRBV12-3/TRBV12-4,-,TRBD1
CASSPPTRKTQYF,TGTGCCAGCAGCCCACCCACCAGAAAGACCCAGTACTTC,TRBJ2-5,13,TRBV3-1,medium-sized,-
CASSLQRTARAEAFF,TGTGCCAGCAGCTTACAGAGGACGGCGAGGGCTGAAGCTTTCTTT,TRBJ1-1,15,TRBV11-2,-,-
CASSIGTEPSSEQYF,TGTGCCAGTAGTATAGGTACCGAGCCTTCGAGCGAGCAGTACTTC,TRBJ2-7,15,TRBV19,medium-sized,-
CASSTPGLGKGTQYF,TGTGCCAGCAGCACCCCCGGACTCGGCAAGGGGACCCAGTACTTC,TRBJ2-5,15,TRBV7-9,-,-
CASSTNQGHSSYEQYF,TGTGCCAGCAGCACCAACCAGGGACACAGCTCCTACGAGCAGTACTTC,TRBJ2-7,16,TRBV7-2,-,-
CASSPRKQGVEQYF,TGTGCCAGCAGCCCAAGAAAACAGGGAGTGGAGCAGTACTTC,TRBJ2-7,14,TRBV7-9,few,-
CAGSFFWNTEAFF,TGTGCCGGCAGCTTTTTTTGGAACACTGAAGCTTTCTTT,TRBJ1-1,13,TRBV7-2,-,-
CASSLGRGGLPNEQFF,TGTGCCAGCAGCCTCGGTAGGGGAGGACTACCCAATGAGCAGTTCTTC,TRBJ2-1,16,TRBV4-2,medium-sized,-
CASATPPGLEAFF,TGTGCCAGCGCAACTCCCCCAGGGCTAGAAGCTTTCTTT,TRBJ1-1,13,TRBV6-1,-,-
CASSFGREETQYF,TGTGCCAGCAGTTTTGGCAGGGAGGAGACCCAGTACTTC,TRBJ2-5,13,TRBV12-3/TRBV12-4,-,-
CSARAAENNSPLHF,TGCAGTGCTAGAGCCGCCGAAAATAATTCACCCCTCCACTTT,TRBJ1-6,14,TRBV20-1,-,-
CASSLAQPGNTEAFF,TGTGCCAGCAGCTTAGCTCAACCAGGTAACACTGAAGCTTTCTTT,TRBJ1-1,15,TRBV7-2,-,-
CSARDPRGGLSEQFF,TGCAGTGCTAGGGACCCCAGGGGGGGTTTAAGTGAGCAGTTCTTC,TRBJ2-1,15,TRBV20-1,-,-
CSATSPRTSGGVEQFF,TGCAGTGCTACTTCGCCCCGGACTAGCGGGGGAGTTGAGCAGTTCTTC,TRBJ2-1,16,TRBV20-1,few,TRBD2
CATRGRIHNQPQHF,TGTGCAACGCGAGGAAGGATACACAATCAGCCCCAGCATTTT,TRBJ1-5,14,TRBV6-5,medium-sized,-
CSVGVNTEAFF,TGCAGCGTTGGGGTAAACACTGAAGCTTTCTTT,TRBJ1-1,11,TRBV29-1,few,-
CASSLANSYNEQFF,TGTGCCAGCAGCTTAGCTAACAGTTACAATGAGCAGTTCTTC,TRBJ2-1,14,TRBV7-2,medium-sized,-
CSAREAGGPTDTQYF,TGCAGTGCTAGAGAGGCGGGGGGTCCCACAGATACGCAGTATTTT,TRBJ2-3,15,TRBV20-1,-,TRBD2
CASSLRVSRPNTEAFF,TGCGCCAGCAGCCTTAGGGTATCCCGACCGAACACTGAAGCTTTCTTT,TRBJ1-1,16,TRBV5-1,-,-
CASSIEQAGIQYF,TGTGCCAGTAGTATAGAACAGGCGGGGATTCAGTACTTC,TRBJ2-4,13,TRBV19,few,-
CASTHRRLNTEAFF,TGTGCCAGCACCCACAGGAGATTGAACACTGAAGCTTTCTTT,TRBJ1-1,14,TRBV12-3/TRBV12-4,-,-
CASSQDRGRETQYF,TGTGCCAGCAGCCAAGACAGGGGGCGTGAGACCCAGTACTTC,TRBJ2-5,14,TRBV7-9,-,TRBD1
CSAPPYLAGGHTQYF,TGCAGTGCTCCCCCTTATCTAGCGGGGGGCCATACGCAGTATTTT,TRBJ2-3,15,TRBV20-1,medium-sized,TRBD2
CASSQGPADTQYF,TGCGCCAGCAGCCAAGGCCCCGCGGATACGCAGTATTTT,TRBJ2-3,13,TRBV4-3,-,-
CASSSLAGYETQYF,TGTGCCAGCAGCTCACTAGCGGGGTACGAGACCCAGTACTTC,TRBJ2-5,14,TRBV5-5,few,TRBD2
CASSHKVVTEAFF,TGTGCCAGCAGCCACAAGGTTGTCACTGAAGCTTTCTTT,TRBJ1-1,13,TRBV12-3/TRBV12-4,many,-
CASSQDEGTEADTQYF,TGCGCCAGCAGCCAAGATGAGGGGACAGAAGCAGATACGCAGTATTTT,TRBJ2-3,16,TRBV4-1,-,TRBD1
CASSSGGETNNEQFF,TGTGCCAGCAGCTCGGGCGGGGAGACGAACAATGAGCAGTTCTTC,TRBJ2-1,15,TRBV7-2,medium-sized,-
CASSLDTSYEQYF,TGCGCCAGCAGCTTGGATACTTCCTACGAGCAGTACTTC,TRBJ2-7,13,TRBV5-1,-,-
CSVWTGGPYEQYF,TGTAGCGTTTGGACAGGGGGCCCCTACGAGCAGTACTTC,TRBJ2-7,13,TRBV29-1,-,TRBD1
CASSQDRGRNNEKLFF,TGCGCCAGCAGCCAAGATAGGGGCAGGAATAATGAAAAACTGTTTTTT,TRBJ1-4,16,TRBV4-3,-,-
CASSASQGAHGYTF,TGTGCCAGCAGCGCGTCACAGGGGGCGCATGGCTACACCTTC,TRBJ1-2,14,TRBV11-1,few,TRBD1
CSARVGGPQRNEQYF,TGCAGTGCTCGAGTAGGGGGTCCTCAGCGGAACGAGCAGTACTTC,TRBJ2-7,15,TRBV20-1,medium-sized,-
CATSSPKVPEAFF,TGTGCCACCAGCTCCCCGAAGGTCCCTGAAGCTTTCTTT,TRBJ1-1,13,TRBV15,few,-
CASSLTGFNEQFF,TGTGCCAGCAGCTTAACAGGTTTCAATGAGCAGTTCTTC,TRBJ2-1,13,TRBV7-2,-,-
CASSSYYIPGQVFF,TGTGCCAGCAGCTCCTACTATATTCCGGGACAGGTCTTCTTC,TRBJ2-7,14,TRBV7-6,many,TRBD1
CAWATGGFNNEQFF,TGTGCCTGGGCGACAGGGGGCTTCAACAATGAGCAGTTCTTC,TRBJ2-1,14,TRBV30,medium-sized,TRBD1
CASSGRLAPEQFF,TGTGCCAGCAGCGGGCGACTAGCCCCTGAGCAGTTCTTC,TRBJ2-1,13,TRBV5-6,-,TRBD2
CSVLPLAGAAGTQYF,TGCAGCGTCCTCCCGCTAGCGGGGGCCGCGGGTACGCAGTATTTT,TRBJ2-3,15,TRBV29-1,few,TRBD2
CASSLRGGAGNYEQYF,TGTGCCAGCAGCTTAAGGGGGGGAGCGGGAAACTACGAGCAGTACTTC,TRBJ2-7,16,TRBV7-2,medium-sized,-
CASSLPPPSTDTQYF,TGCGCCAGCAGCCTCCCCCCGCCTAGCACAGATACGCAGTATTTT,TRBJ2-3,15,TRBV5-1,-,-